These 4 T cell receptor beta chains share one sample of origin, sequenced in a study of T cell responses to AZD1222 COVID-19 vaccine. Using immunoSEQ multiplex PCR, the repertoire was profiled, and TCRdb retains in-frame clones only, with some absent. The sample holds 100,000 to 150,000 clones, approximately 86% seen once. The sequences come from peripheral blood, collected on day 0 of AZD1222 vaccination. Source of these receptors: an adult in good health.

V gene TRBV6-1 combines with J gene TRBJ1-2; TRBD1 agrees at 8 bases. The V gene's germline CDR1 is MNHNS and CDR2 SASEGT. With 3 bases clipped from V and 7 bases from J, the junction kept 10 bases outside the gene matches. The CDR3 sequence is 15 residues long. The CDR3 bases are TGTGCCAGCAGTGAGCAGACAGGGGTAGTGGGTGGCTACACCTTC. It encodes CASSEQTGVVGGYTF.

This chain's CDR3 is CASSAGDTIYF. The CDR3 DNA follows: TGTGCCAGCAGCGCCGGGGACACCATATATTTT. The J gene is TRBJ1-3, the V gene TRBV11-3, with D unclear. Trimming took off 5 bases at V and 8 bases at J, with 7 bases between the two ends. CDR3 length: 11 residues. CDR1 SGHNT and CDR2 YENEEA come from the germline V gene.

The chain combines TRBV2 with TRBJ2-1, with TRBD2 matching over 8 bases. CDR1 is SNHLY, CDR2 FYNNEI, per germline. J was trimmed by 0 bases and V by 7 bases; bases with no gene match: 2. This CDR3 has 14 amino acids. The CDR3 DNA is TGTGCCAGCACCGGGGGGGGCTCCTACAATGAGCAGTTCTTC. Translation gives CASTGGGSYNEQFF.

The chain employs TRBV2 and TRBJ1-4; 7 bases are shared with TRBD1. CDR3 size: 15 residues. The J segment lost 8 bases and the V segment lost 3 bases, leaving 9 bases of the junction unmatched. CDR1 and CDR2 from the germline V gene are SNHLY and FYNNEI. CDR3 sequence (DNA): TGTGCCAGCAGTGACACCCAGGGGGGAAAAGAAAAACTGTTTTTT. Protein product: CASSDTQGGKEKLFF.